A few counts support the clone carrying this TCR beta chain. What it binds is not known. This sample was included in a study of T-cell memory formation after mild COVID-19. Across the study: The TCR clusters were mostly specific to one donor. Findings and caveats of the study: Most CD4+ clones that shrank were in CM and EM, while CD8+ ones turned up in EMRA. Confirmation of SARS-CoV-2 specificity was lacking for second-wave clones peaking day 37.

MiXCR, run by TCRdb on the 5' RACE reads, gives a single entry per CDR3 protein. The sample shows a few hundred thousand distinct CDR3 sequences, about 16% of them seen only once. Trimming stripped 4 bases from V and 3 bases from J, with 10 bases between. Germline CDR1 is SGDLS and CDR2 is YYNGEE. This CDR3 comprises 13 residues. This TCR derives from a man aged 18 to 35 who had mild COVID-19 (a few samples of this study predate the infection). Cell type and time point are not known. The sample was PBMCs or a T cell subset sorted from them (not recorded which). The chain joins TRBV9 to TRBJ1-2, with D perhaps TRBD1 (5 bases). In nucleotides, the CDR3 is TGTGCCAGCAGCACAGGTGGGGACTATGGCTACACCTTC. It specifies CASSTGGDYGYTF.